This T cell receptor beta chain emerged from a study of blood T cell repertoires in COVID-19. Study overall: Samples came from the United States, Italy and Spain, spanning acute and convalescent COVID-19. Sample material is recorded as cDNA or gDNA derived from T cells, B-cell-depleted T cells, or PBMCs.

In the study's own analysis: Scientists estimated how many nucleated cells there were by amplifying reference gene primers. The protocol was immunoSEQ multiplex PCR, while the TCRdb copy is restricted to in-frame clones and leaves out a portion. V and J calls and clone size are those listed in that table; D and trimming were worked out from the DNA. The sample records over 95,000 clones, 75% to 90% being singletons. Germline V gene lookup returns CDR1 SGHVS and CDR2 FNYEAQ. The V and J ends lost 0 bases and 9 bases, in that order; junction bases with no gene match: 7. The CDR3 runs to 15 residues. The origin of this receptor is a human donor with acute or convalescent COVID-19. The donor label of this sample is uncertain. The chain has TRBV7-6 and TRBJ2-5; 10 bases line up with TRBD2. Material: peripheral blood. CDR3 coding DNA: TGTGCCAGCAGCTTAGCGCGAGCTAGCGGGGGTCCCCAGTACTTC. This translates into CASSLARASGGPQYF.